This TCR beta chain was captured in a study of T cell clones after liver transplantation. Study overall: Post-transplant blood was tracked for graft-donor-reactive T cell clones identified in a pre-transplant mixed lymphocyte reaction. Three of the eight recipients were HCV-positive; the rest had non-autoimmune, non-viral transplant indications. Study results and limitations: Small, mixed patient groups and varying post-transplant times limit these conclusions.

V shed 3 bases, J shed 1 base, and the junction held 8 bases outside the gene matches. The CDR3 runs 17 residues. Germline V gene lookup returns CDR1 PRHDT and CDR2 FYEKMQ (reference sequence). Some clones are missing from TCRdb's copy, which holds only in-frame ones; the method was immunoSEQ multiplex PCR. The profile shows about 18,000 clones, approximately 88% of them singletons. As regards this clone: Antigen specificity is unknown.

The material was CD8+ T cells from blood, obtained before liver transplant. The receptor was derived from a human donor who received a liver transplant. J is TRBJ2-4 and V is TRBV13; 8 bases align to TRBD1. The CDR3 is CASSLLQGAGAKNIQYF. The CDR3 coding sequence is TGTGCCAGCAGCTTGCTCCAGGGGGCCGGGGCCAAAAACATTCAGTACTTC.